The 30 T cell receptor beta chains listed next were all sequenced from one sample in a study of early T cells in non-severe SARS-CoV-2 infection. Each CDR3 protein gets one entry after TCRdb re-called the 5' RACE reads with MiXCR. Among about 48,000 distinct CDR3 sequences listed, under 7.5% were seen once. This specimen consisted of whole blood, obtained at baseline. These TCRs come from an adult who was a healthcare worker with PCR-confirmed SARS-CoV-2 infection or an uninfected control (not recorded which).

The chain recombines TRBV12-3 or TRBV12-4 with TRBJ2-5; 9 nucleotides line up with TRBD2. V was clipped by 5 bases and J by 5 bases; unmatched bases: 3. The CDR3 runs to 13 residues. The CDR3 loop is CASSPGLAETQYF. DNA of the CDR3: TGTGCCAGCAGTCCTGGACTAGCGGAGACCCAGTACTTC.

This clonotype was counted ten times or more. This sequence joins TRBV5-1 and TRBJ1-1; D is perhaps TRBD1 (6 bases). The CDR3 extends over 14 amino acids. The germline gives CDR1 SGHRS, CDR2 YFSETQ. V lost 4 bases and J 2 bases, leaving 12 bases between the germline ends. The CDR3 region is CASSPGAYNTEAFF. The CDR3 DNA reads TGCGCCAGCAGCCCGGGGGCCTATAACACTGAAGCTTTCTTT.

This clonotype was counted ten times or more. The rearrangement joins TRBV7-2 to TRBJ1-5; unclear D gene. V lost 1 base, J lost 5 bases, and 12 bases lay in between. The CDR3 is made up of 15 amino acids. The germline CDR1 and CDR2 sequences are SGHTA and FQGNSA. CDR3 residues: CASSLDGEGDQPQHF. The DNA for the CDR3 is TGTGCCAGCAGCTTAGACGGTGAGGGCGATCAGCCCCAGCATTTT.

The rearrangement joins TRBV10-3 to TRBJ2-7, with 11 bases identical to TRBD2. The V segment lost 2 bases and the J segment 7 bases; nucleotides outside the gene matches: 7. The CDR3 covers 15 residues. Per the germline V gene, CDR1 is ENHRY and CDR2 is SYGVKD. The DNA for the CDR3 is TGTGCCATCAGTGAGACTAGCGGGAGCTCTCGGGAGCAGTACTTC. This gives the protein CAISETSGSSREQYF.

The J gene is TRBJ2-1, the V gene TRBV20-1, with TRBD2 matching over 7 bases. This CDR3 has 15 residues. Germline V CDR1 and CDR2: DFQATT, SNEGSKA (reference sequence). The V gene end was trimmed by 0 bases and the J gene end by 7 bases; junction bases not matched to a gene: 9. The CDR3 sequence is CSARDERGGMNEQFF. The CDR3 DNA reads as TGCAGTGCTAGAGACGAGCGGGGTGGGATGAATGAGCAGTTCTTC.

This clonotype was seen at least ten times. The rearrangement uses TRBV6-5 and TRBJ2-2; D possibly corresponds to TRBD2 (6 bases). Germline values: CDR1 MNHEY, CDR2 SVGAGI. The CDR3 runs 14 residues. Trimming left V 6 bases short and J 3 bases short, with 11 bases between. The CDR3, as DNA: TGTGCCAGCAGGGGGGAGGCTGACACCGGGGAGCTGTTTTTT. Protein sequence: CASRGEADTGELFF.

This clonotype was recorded many times. This chain links TRBV19 with TRBJ2-5; D is undetermined. Germline V gene lookup returns CDR1 LNHDA and CDR2 SQIVND (reference sequence). Trimming cost V 3 bases and J 3 bases, with 8 bases left between them. The CDR3 has 13 amino acids. The CDR3 region has the DNA TGTGCCAGTAGTATCGCCGAAAAAGAGACCCAGTACTTC. Amino acids: CASSIAEKETQYF.

At least ten counts were recorded for this clonotype. The J gene is TRBJ2-3, the V gene TRBV7-8, with 7 positions matching TRBD1. Germline assignment: CDR1 SGHVS and CDR2 FQNEAQ. The CDR3 contains 18 residues. V gave up 1 base and J gave up 3 bases; unmatched junction bases: 13. CDR3 residues: CASSLEGARGFRTDTQYF. The CDR3 nucleotides read TGTGCCAGCAGCTTAGAGGGGGCCAGGGGGTTTCGTACAGATACGCAGTATTTT. The entire variable domain, with the rest obtained from reference TRBV7-8 and TRBJ2-3, is as follows: GAGVSQSPRYKVAKRGQDVALRCDPISGHVSLFWYQQALGQGPEFLTYFQNEAQLDKSGLPSDRFFAERPEGSVSTLKIQRTQQEDSAVYLCASSLEGARGFRTDTQYFGPGTRLTVL.

This clonotype occurred many times. V is TRBV18 and J is TRBJ1-4; TRBD1 aligns across 8 bases. This CDR3 comprises 14 residues. V was clipped by 1 base and J by 7 bases; unmatched bases: 2. Germline CDR1 reads KGHSH; CDR2 reads LQKENI. The CDR3 spells CASSPRDRGEKLFF. In DNA, the CDR3 is TGTGCCAGCTCACCACGCGACAGGGGTGAAAAACTGTTTTTT.

This clonotype came up many times. This chain links TRBV5-1 with TRBJ2-7; the match to TRBD2 covers 14 bases. The V gene end was trimmed by 4 bases and the J gene end by 4 bases; junction bases not matched to a gene: 7. This CDR3 is built from 16 residues. Germline V gene lookup returns CDR1 SGHRS and CDR2 YFSETQ. CDR3 residues: CASSRGLAGDLYEQYF. CDR3 bases: TGCGCCAGCAGCCGGGGACTAGCGGGAGATCTTTACGAGCAGTACTTC.

This clonotype was detected only a few times. The chain is built from TRBV11-3 and TRBJ2-7; tentative D call: TRBD1 (6 bases). The CDR3 is 13 amino acids. The germline V and J ends were trimmed by 3 bases and 5 bases, with 11 bases remaining between them. Germline V lookup: CDR1 SGHNT, CDR2 YENEEA. The CDR3, as DNA: TGTGCCAGCAGCTTCTCCAGGGGCCACGAGCAGTACTTC. Protein sequence: CASSFSRGHEQYF.

A few counts support this clonotype. The chain links TRBV27 to TRBJ2-1, with 7 bases matching TRBD2. The CDR3 spans 13 residues. After removal of 10 bases from V and 4 bases from J, the junction contained 7 bases not matched to a gene. Germline values: CDR1 MNHEY, CDR2 SMNVEV (reference sequence). The CDR3 spells CATRDYFYNEQFF. The CDR3, as DNA: TGTGCCACCCGGGACTATTTTTACAATGAGCAGTTCTTC.

This clonotype appeared many times. V and J are TRBV15 and TRBJ2-5; 7 nucleotides align to TRBD1. Germline assignment: CDR1 LNHNV and CDR2 YYDKDF (reference sequence). The CDR3 extends over 15 amino acids. V trimming: 0 bases; J trimming: 5 bases; junction bases outside the gene matches: 6. The CDR3 sequence: CATSRDLGGSETQYF. CDR3 bases: TGTGCCACCAGCAGAGATCTAGGGGGCTCGGAGACCCAGTACTTC.

The rearrangement joins TRBV20-1 to TRBJ2-5, with a tentative D call TRBD1 (6 bases). Between the trimmed V and J ends, which lost 5 bases and 0 bases, there was a span of 13 bases. The CDR3 covers 14 residues. Germline V CDR1 and CDR2: DFQATT, SNEGSKA (reference sequence). CDR3 nucleotide sequence: TGCAGTGCTCACAGGGTGGGATACCAAGAGACCCAGTACTTC. Translation gives CSAHRVGYQETQYF.

This clonotype occurred many times. V usage is TRBV6-6 and J usage is TRBJ2-1; 10 positions agree with TRBD2. The V gene end was trimmed by 0 bases and the J gene end by 8 bases; junction bases not matched to a gene: 10. Germline CDR1 MNHNY, CDR2 SVGAGI (reference sequence). The CDR3 runs to 17 residues. In nucleotides, the CDR3 is TGTGCCAGCAGTTACTCAGGTCTAGCGGGAGAGCCGGATGAGCAGTTCTTC. Its protein is CASSYSGLAGEPDEQFF.

The genes are TRBV20-1 and TRBJ2-3; 10 nucleotides line up with TRBD2. CDR3 size: 14 residues. Losses at the gene ends were 3 bases for V and 2 bases for J; bases not matched to a gene: 2. Germline V lookup: CDR1 DFQATT, CDR2 SNEGSKA (reference sequence). The CDR3 sequence: CSASTSGNTDTQYF. CDR3 bases: TGCAGTGCTAGTACTAGCGGGAACACAGATACGCAGTATTTT.

This chain connects TRBV5-1 to TRBJ2-7; TRBD1 matches at 9 bases. V lost 4 bases to trimming and J lost 5 bases; unmatched junction nucleotides: 7. Germline V gene lookup returns CDR1 SGHRS and CDR2 YFSETQ. The CDR3 covers 14 residues. The CDR3 loop reads CASSPGDRVNEQYF. The CDR3 DNA reads as TGCGCCAGCAGCCCCGGGGACAGGGTTAACGAGCAGTACTTC.

This clonotype was picked up a small number of times. V usage is TRBV25-1 and J usage is TRBJ1-6; D ambiguous. Germline V gene sequence: CDR1 MGHDK, CDR2 SYGVNS. The CDR3 has 14 amino acids. Trimming cost V 4 bases and J 5 bases, with 9 bases left between them. CDR3 amino acids: CASSASGNNSPLHF. CDR3 nucleotides: TGTGCCAGCAGTGCGTCGGGTAATAATTCACCCCTCCACTTT.

This clonotype was found many times. The CDR3 is CASGAGNEQFF. The CDR3 DNA sequence: TGTGCTAGTGGTGCAGGGAATGAGCAGTTCTTC. The V call is TRBV12-5, the J call TRBJ2-1; tentatively, D is TRBD1 (5 bases). Germline CDR1 LGHNT, CDR2 FRNRAP. The CDR3 is 11 amino acids. Trimming left V 5 bases short and J 7 bases short, with 6 bases between.

This clonotype was counted a few times. The genes are TRBV6-2 or TRBV6-3 and TRBJ2-5; D may be TRBD1 or TRBD2 (6 bases each). CDR3 length equals 14 residues. Germline V CDR1 and CDR2: MNHEY, SVGEGT. V gave up 7 bases and J gave up 5 bases, with 17 bases separating them. The CDR3 is CASTQIGGGETQYF. The DNA of the CDR3 is TGTGCCAGCACCCAAATAGGGGGAGGCGAGACCCAGTACTTC.

The gene calls are TRBV11-2 and TRBJ2-1, with 8 bases identical to TRBD2. From germline, CDR1 is SGHAT and CDR2 FQNNGV. The CDR3 has 17 amino acids. V was clipped by 5 bases and J by 3 bases; unmatched bases: 12. The CDR3 sequence is CASSRRKRESIYNEQFF. Written as DNA, the CDR3 is TGTGCCAGCAGCCGGCGGAAGCGGGAGTCAATCTACAATGAGCAGTTCTTC. Using reference TRBV11-2 and TRBJ2-1 for the parts outside the CDR3, the full variable domain is EAGVAQSPRYKIIEKRQSVAFWCNPISGHATLYWYQQILGQGPKLLIQFQNNGVVDDSQLPKDRFSAERLKGVDSTLKIQPAKLEDSAVYLCASSRRKRESIYNEQFFGPGTRLTVL.

The V gene is TRBV18, the J gene TRBJ2-3; 9 nucleotides align to TRBD1. Trimming took 5 bases from V and 3 from J; bases not matched to a gene: 6. CDR3 length: 15 amino acids. CDR1 is KGHSH, CDR2 LQKENI, per germline. The CDR3, as DNA: TGTGCCAGCTCAATCGGACAGGGGATAACAGATACGCAGTATTTT. Its translation: CASSIGQGITDTQYF.

This clonotype has at least ten counts. V and J are TRBV3-1 and TRBJ2-6; a weak D match, TRBD2 (6 bases). The V end lost 1 base, the J end lost 4 bases, and 11 bases lay between the germline ends. Germline lookup yields CDR1 LGHDT and CDR2 YNNKEL (reference sequence). The CDR3 has 16 amino acids. The CDR3, as DNA: TGTGCCAGCAGCCAAGGAGACGGGAGAGGGGCCAACGTCCTGACTTTC. Its translation: CASSQGDGRGANVLTF.

This clonotype has a count of ten or more. The chain carries TRBV20-1 and TRBJ2-7; D is undetermined. Trimming stripped 1 base from V and 0 bases from J, with 10 bases between. The length of the CDR3 is 14 residues. The germline gives CDR1 DFQATT, CDR2 SNEGSKA (reference sequence). The CDR3 nucleotides read TGCAGTGCTAGAGCCCTGGCCCTCTCCTACGAGCAGTACTTC. Its translation is CSARALALSYEQYF.

This clonotype was observed at least ten times. This sequence joins TRBV6-5 and TRBJ2-3, with D perhaps matching TRBD1 (5 bases). CDR3 length: 17 amino acids. Germline assignment: CDR1 MNHEY and CDR2 SVGAGI. V lost 0 bases and J lost 3, with 16 bases in between. CDR3 residues: CASSYSLPGIGTDTQYF. CDR3 DNA sequence: TGTGCCAGCAGTTACTCGTTACCAGGGATTGGGACAGATACGCAGTATTTT.

The J gene is TRBJ2-2, the V gene TRBV6-5, with 9 bases fitting TRBD2. The CDR3 spans 15 residues. V lost 8 bases to trimming and J lost 6 bases; unmatched junction nucleotides: 10. CDR1 is MNHEY, CDR2 SVGAGI, per germline. The CDR3 region has the DNA TGTGCCAGCCGCATCGGGGCGGGAGGGCCCGGGGAGCTGTTTTTT. Amino acids: CASRIGAGGPGELFF.

This clonotype was recorded a few times. This chain uses TRBV20-1 with TRBJ2-1; D ambiguous. V lost 8 bases to trimming and J lost 0 bases, with 11 bases between them. This CDR3 region has 13 residues. The germline gives CDR1 DFQATT, CDR2 SNEGSKA (reference sequence). The CDR3 DNA is TGCAGTCCTACTTCAAGCTCCTACAATGAGCAGTTCTTC. Translated: CSPTSSSYNEQFF.

This clonotype was observed a handful of times. This chain joins TRBV5-1 and TRBJ2-3; no clear D gene. Trimming removed 0 bases at V and 6 bases at J, with 11 bases between. The CDR3 covers 14 residues. The germline gives CDR1 SGHRS, CDR2 YFSETQ. The CDR3 sequence: CASSLETVEDTQYF. The CDR3 DNA is TGCGCCAGCAGCTTGGAAACGGTAGAGGATACGCAGTATTTT. Looking up the rest from reference TRBV5-1 and TRBJ2-3 gives the full variable domain: KAGVTQTPRYLIKTRGQQVTLSCSPISGHRSVSWYQQTPGQGLQFLFEYFSETQRNKGNFPGRFSGRQFSNSRSEMNVSTLELGDSALYLCASSLETVEDTQYFGPGTRLTVL.

This clonotype was recorded many times. The chain combines TRBV20-1 with TRBJ2-3; TRBD2 agrees at 7 bases. Trimming at V came to 6 bases and at J to 4 bases, leaving 10 bases not matched to a gene. The CDR3 loop spans 14 amino acids. Germline V gene sequence: CDR1 DFQATT, CDR2 SNEGSKA (reference sequence). The CDR3 DNA is TGCAGTGCCCGGAGTAGCGGGTGGCCAGATACGCAGTATTTT. Residues: CSARSSGWPDTQYF.

A word on this clonotype: One base away lies a much larger clone, so this may be a sequencing read error. The chain links TRBV5-4 to TRBJ1-2; the D is unclear. The CDR3 covers 12 residues. CDR1 and CDR2 (germline): SGHNT, YYREEE (reference sequence). CDR3 loop: CVSSSDNYGYTF. CDR3 nucleotide sequence: TGTGTCAGCAGCTCGGATAACTATGGCTACACCTTC.